A selection of T cell receptor beta chains follows, all from one sample in a study of response to subunit inactivated influenza vaccine. MiXCR, run by TCRdb on the RT-PCR reads, gives a single entry per CDR3 protein. The profile shows fewer than 750,000 distinct CDR3 sequences, around 15% of them singletons. The material sequenced was PBMCs from blood, taken about 11 days after vaccination. Source of these receptors: a man between 45 and 60 years old who received an inactivated influenza vaccine. Both conserved end residues are part of each CDR3. A D gene is named only where the DNA matches it firmly. Clone size is given for some rows only: seen once, a few or many times, or a class if the clone is expanded.

D,J,V,size,CDR3,DNA
NA,TRBJ1-1,TRBV29-1,many,CSVRRGEAFF,TGCAGCGTCCGCAGGGGCGAAGCTTTCTTT
TRBD1,TRBJ1-2,TRBV4-3,NA,CASSLTGQVNYGYTF,TGCGCCAGCAGCCTAACCGGACAGGTTAACTATGGCTACACCTTC
TRBD1,TRBJ2-5,TRBV11-3,many,CASSSRDRVETQYF,TGTGCCAGCAGCTCCCGGGACAGGGTTGAGACCCAGTACTTC
NA,TRBJ1-1,TRBV15,NA,CATRWNTGPYTEAFF,TGTGCCACCAGGTGGAATACAGGACCCTACACTGAAGCTTTCTTT
TRBD1,TRBJ1-1,TRBV5-1,few,CASSSAGGWRF,TGCGCCAGCAGCTCTGCAGGGGGGTGGAGATTT
TRBD2,TRBJ2-1,TRBV20-1,few,CSARDSGLAGGLRHYNEQFF,TGCAGTGCTAGAGATAGTGGACTAGCGGGGGGCCTTCGGCACTACAATGAGCAGTTCTTC
NA,TRBJ2-6,TRBV19,NA,CASSARTLYRSGANVLTF,TGTGCCAGTAGCGCCCGGACACTTTACCGCTCTGGGGCCAACGTCCTGACTTTC
NA,TRBJ1-6,TRBV5-5,NA,CASSLAPVINSPLHF,TGTGCCAGCAGCTTGGCCCCTGTAATTAATTCACCCCTCCACTTT
NA,TRBJ2-3,TRBV20-1,NA,CSARVSGLRTDTQYF,TGCAGTGCTAGAGTCTCCGGACTACGCACAGATACGCAGTATTTT
TRBD1,TRBJ2-3,TRBV20-1,NA,CSGTGILTDTQYF,TGCAGTGGGACAGGGATCCTCACAGATACGCAGTATTTT
TRBD1,TRBJ1-1,TRBV6-1,few,CASMYGTGVSTAEAFF,TGTGCCAGCATGTACGGGACAGGGGTTTCCACTGCAGAAGCTTTCTTT
NA,TRBJ2-5,TRBV12-3/TRBV12-4,NA,CASSFSEGQETQYF,TGTGCCAGCAGTTTTAGCGAAGGGCAAGAGACCCAGTACTTC
NA,TRBJ1-6,TRBV12-3/TRBV12-4,few,CASSLGGSGDSPLHF,TGTGCCAGCAGTTTAGGGGGGTCCGGCGATTCACCCCTCCACTTT
NA,TRBJ2-5,TRBV5-5,NA,CASSLGGSPETQYF,TGTGCCAGCAGCTTGGGGGGATCCCCCGAGACCCAGTACTTC
NA,TRBJ2-2,TRBV10-2,NA,CASSELRPPRELFF,TGCGCCAGCAGTGAGCTTCGACCGCCCCGGGAGCTGTTTTTT
NA,TRBJ1-1,TRBV28,few,CASSPLQIMNTEAFF,TGTGCCAGCAGTCCACTTCAAATAATGAACACTGAAGCTTTCTTT
NA,TRBJ2-5,TRBV18,few,CASFEIQETQYF,TGTGCCAGCTTTGAGATCCAAGAGACCCAGTACTTC
TRBD2,TRBJ2-7,TRBV28,few,CASSFPISLAGGSYEQYF,TGTGCCAGCAGTTTTCCCATCTCCTTAGCGGGAGGTTCATACGAGCAGTACTTC
NA,TRBJ1-5,TRBV12-3/TRBV12-4,NA,CASSSRGNSNQPQHF,TGTGCCAGCAGTTCGAGGGGGAATAGCAATCAGCCCCAGCATTTT
TRBD1,TRBJ1-2,TRBV7-2,many,CASSWTGGYGYTF,TGTGCCAGCAGCTGGACAGGGGGCTATGGCTACACCTTC
NA,TRBJ2-7,TRBV5-5,NA,CASSLGYGAYEQYF,TGTGCCAGCAGCTTGGGCTACGGGGCCTACGAGCAGTACTTC
NA,TRBJ2-1,TRBV6-1,NA,CASSSRGLGNEQFF,TGTGCCAGCAGTAGCCGGGGCCTGGGCAATGAGCAGTTCTTC
NA,TRBJ2-1,TRBV6-5,NA,CASSSYPRLGLGEQFF,TGTGCCAGCAGTTCATACCCCCGACTGGGTTTGGGTGAGCAGTTCTTC
TRBD1,TRBJ2-7,TRBV4-2,NA,CASSLGTGVQGEQYF,TGTGCCAGCAGCCTTGGGACAGGGGTACAAGGGGAGCAGTACTTC
NA,TRBJ2-6,TRBV6-5,few,CASSYSTGQRDVLTF,TGTGCCAGCAGTTACTCGACGGGACAAAGGGACGTCCTGACTTTC
TRBD1,TRBJ2-7,TRBV20-1,many,CSARDRDRNYEQYF,TGCAGTGCTAGAGATCGGGACAGAAACTACGAGCAGTACTTC
NA,TRBJ2-1,TRBV12-3/TRBV12-4,few,CASSFDRPQLYNEQFF,TGTGCCAGCAGTTTTGACAGGCCCCAACTATACAATGAGCAGTTCTTC
TRBD2,TRBJ2-1,TRBV20-1,NA,CSAGTSGRTNEQFF,TGCAGTGCTGGGACTAGCGGGAGAACTAATGAGCAGTTCTTC
NA,TRBJ2-3,TRBV7-9,many,CAGSLPLGVRDTQYF,TGTGCCGGCAGCTTGCCCCTGGGAGTCAGAGATACGCAGTATTTT
TRBD2,TRBJ2-7,TRBV5-6,few,CASSLAGRVSYEQYF,TGTGCCAGCAGCTTGGCCGGGAGGGTTTCCTACGAGCAGTACTTC
TRBD2,TRBJ2-7,TRBV5-1,few,CASSRLSGGNYEQYF,TGCGCCAGCAGCCGATTGAGCGGGGGGAATTACGAGCAGTACTTC
NA,TRBJ1-2,TRBV7-9,few,CASSPGLVDGYGYTF,TGTGCCAGCAGCCCAGGCCTCGTGGATGGATATGGCTACACCTTC
TRBD2,TRBJ2-2,TRBV12-3/TRBV12-4,many,CASSWTSGAGELFF,TGTGCCAGCAGTTGGACTAGCGGGGCCGGGGAGCTGTTTTTT
NA,TRBJ1-1,TRBV24-1,few,CATSDFGNTEAFF,TGTGCCACCAGTGATTTTGGGAACACTGAAGCTTTCTTT
TRBD2,TRBJ2-1,TRBV7-2,many,CASGPGLAGVGGNEQFF,TGTGCCAGCGGACCGGGACTAGCGGGAGTCGGAGGCAATGAGCAGTTCTTC
NA,TRBJ2-7,TRBV5-4,NA,CASSLGLESYEQYF,TGTGCCAGCAGCTTGGGACTGGAAAGCTACGAGCAGTACTTC
NA,TRBJ2-3,TRBV5-6,NA,CASSGGGGGTDTQYF,TGTGCCAGCAGCGGTGGGGGAGGAGGCACAGATACGCAGTATTTT
NA,TRBJ2-5,TRBV4-2,NA,CASSQDPGGETQYF,TGTGCCAGCAGCCAAGATCCCGGGGGAGAGACCCAGTACTTC
NA,TRBJ1-1,TRBV2,NA,CASSVSNTEAFF,TGTGCCAGCAGTGTTAGTAACACTGAAGCTTTCTTT
TRBD1,TRBJ1-2,TRBV7-2,NA,CASSLIRGPHYGYTF,TGTGCCAGCAGCTTAATCAGGGGGCCGCACTATGGCTACACCTTC
TRBD1,TRBJ2-3,TRBV9,NA,CASSPGQATDTQYF,TGTGCCAGCAGCCCGGGACAGGCTACAGATACGCAGTATTTT
TRBD1,TRBJ1-3,TRBV4-1,many,CASSRNRGLGGNTIYF,TGCGCCAGCAGCCGTAACAGGGGGCTTGGTGGAAACACCATATATTTT